Below are 23 T cell receptor beta chains sequenced from a single sample in a study of T cells in Graves' hyperthyroidism and ophthalmopathy. TCR beta CDR3 regions were amplified from RNA transcripts. The TCR CDR3 was amplified in a first-round RT-PCR using the HTBI primer set. TCRdb re-derived calls from the multiplex PCR reads in MiXCR, one entry per CDR3 protein. The profile shows approximately 710,000 distinct CDR3 sequences, roughly 17% of them singletons. Sequencing was performed on blood. These TCRs come from a man in his fifties with Graves' hyperthyroidism.

This clonotype was recorded at least ten times. The J gene is TRBJ2-2, the V gene TRBV6-2 or TRBV6-3; D perhaps matches TRBD2 (5 bases). The V end was cut by 7 bases, the J end by 0 bases, with 18 bases between. This CDR3 contains 17 residues. In germline, CDR1 is MNHEY, CDR2 SVGEGT. This chain's CDR3 is CASKLALKRTNTGELFF. The CDR3 bases are TGTGCCAGCAAACTGGCTCTTAAGCGGACGAACACCGGGGAGCTGTTTTTT.

This clonotype was detected only a few times. The rearrangement joins TRBV5-8 to TRBJ2-4; TRBD1 aligns across 7 bases. Germline V gene lookup returns CDR1 SGHTS and CDR2 YDEGEE. The ends lost 0 bases at V and 3 bases at J; junction bases unmatched: 9. This CDR3 spans 17 amino acids. CDR3 coding DNA: TGTGCCAGCAGCTTGGACTTGGTTGGGACAGACAAAAACATTCAGTACTTC. Residues: CASSLDLVGTDKNIQYF.

The chain carries TRBV29-1 and TRBJ1-1, with D unresolved. This CDR3 region has 14 residues. Germline lookup yields CDR1 SQVTM and CDR2 ANQGSEA. The ends were cut back, 2 bases at V and 2 bases at J, with 12 bases in the middle. The CDR3 region has the DNA TGCAGCGTTGAATTAGTGTCGGTTAACACTGAAGCTTTCTTT. Translated, it gives CSVELVSVNTEAFF.

In this sample, this clonotype turned up a few times. The CDR3 DNA reads as TGTGCCAGCAGCCCATCCCCTTTGGACAGGGAAGCTGAAGCTTTCTTT. Amino acid sequence: CASSPSPLDREAEAFF. The chain links TRBV7-9 to TRBJ1-1; TRBD1 matches 8 bases. Germline CDR1 reads SEHNR; CDR2 reads FQNEAQ (reference sequence). The CDR3 has 16 amino acids. J lost 6 bases, V lost 5 bases, and 14 bases had no gene match.

The sample holds a few counts of this clonotype. The rearrangement links TRBV29-1 to TRBJ2-1; 15 nucleotides match TRBD2. The CDR3 is 19 amino acids. V was pared by 3 bases and J by 1 base, with 10 bases of the junction left unmatched. Germline lookup yields CDR1 SQVTM and CDR2 ANQGSEA. CDR3 nucleotide sequence: TGCAGCGTTGATTTCGGGGGACTAGCGGGAGGCCTGTCCTACAATGAGCAGTTCTTC. Encoded protein: CSVDFGGLAGGLSYNEQFF.

This clonotype was seen more than once but under ten times. The chain uses TRBV20-1 and TRBJ1-5; no clear D gene. Between the trimmed V and J ends, which lost 1 base and 0 bases, there was a span of 4 bases. The CDR3 is 13 amino acids. From germline, CDR1 is DFQATT and CDR2 SNEGSKA (reference sequence). CDR3: CSARVRSNQPQHF. The CDR3 DNA is TGCAGTGCTAGAGTCCGTAGCAATCAGCCCCAGCATTTT.

The chain carries TRBV19 and TRBJ1-2; D remains unclear. The V gene lost 4 bases and the J gene lost 5 bases, with 8 bases spanning the gap. The CDR3 contains 12 residues. Germline-derived CDR1 and CDR2 are LNHDA and SQIVND (reference sequence). CDR3 in DNA: TGTGCCAGTAGTAAGGATCCTTATGGCTACACCTTC. Its protein is CASSKDPYGYTF.

Notes on this clonotype: A much more abundant neighbour one base away suggests this may be a read error. The genes are TRBV20-1 and TRBJ2-3; D is possibly TRBD2 (5 bases). The CDR3 totals 17 residues. From germline, CDR1 is DFQATT and CDR2 SNEGSKA (reference sequence). The CDR3 here is CNARDFPGTLGTDTQYF. CDR3 nucleotides: TGCAATGCTAGAGATTTTCCGGGAACCCTGGGGACAGATACGCAGTATTTT.

This clonotype came up a few times. The rearrangement joins TRBV5-1 to TRBJ2-3; D is possibly TRBD1 or TRBD2 (5 bases each). CDR1 is SGHRS, CDR2 YFSETQ, per germline. This CDR3 comprises 15 residues. Trimming pared 0 bases from V and 2 bases from J, leaving 10 bases between. The CDR3, as DNA: TGCGCCAGCAGCTTGGAGGGACCTTACACAGATACGCAGTATTTT. Its translation: CASSLEGPYTDTQYF.

This clonotype was counted ten times or more. The chain employs TRBV7-2 and TRBJ2-2; 8 nucleotides line up with TRBD2. The germline V gene has CDR1 SGHTA and CDR2 FQGNSA. This CDR3 region has 17 residues. V lost 5 bases, J lost 5 bases, and 13 bases stayed unmatched. The CDR3 DNA reads as TGTGCCAGCAGCCCGACTAGCGAACGAAGGCGTACCGGGGAGCTGTTTTTT. This encodes CASSPTSERRRTGELFF.

A note on this clonotype: A much more abundant neighbour one base away suggests this may be a read error. The chain combines TRBV11-3 with TRBJ2-1; tentatively, D is TRBD1 (5 bases). The CDR3 contains 13 residues. From germline, CDR1 is SGHNT and CDR2 YENEEA. The CDR3 is CASSDTGLNEHFF. The DNA of the CDR3 is TGTGCCAGCAGTGATACAGGTCTAAATGAGCACTTCTTC.

This clonotype was detected ten times or more. The chain uses TRBV7-9 and TRBJ2-7; D may be TRBD1 or TRBD2 (5 bases each). The CDR3 has 18 residues. Trimming pared 5 bases from V and 2 bases from J, leaving 25 bases between. Germline V CDR1 and CDR2: SEHNR, FQNEAQ (reference sequence). CDR3 nucleotides: TGTGCCAGCAGCCCGGGGACGGCCCGGGACCTCTCACCCTACGAGCAGTACTTC. It codes for CASSPGTARDLSPYEQYF.

This clonotype came up a few times. This chain uses TRBV5-6 with TRBJ2-7, with D perhaps matching TRBD1 (7 bases). V was clipped by 8 bases and J by 4 bases, with 16 bases between them. The CDR3 runs 13 residues. Germline V gives CDR1 SGHDT, CDR2 YYEEEE. The CDR3, as DNA: TGTGCCAGTACGGACAGGAGGGGATACGAGCAGTACTTC. Its translation: CASTDRRGYEQYF.

As concerns this clonotype: This may arise from a read error, as a much more abundant clone is one base away. CDR3 nucleotides: TGTGCCGGCAGTTCCCTCGGACGCACAGATACGCAGTATTTT. It encodes CAGSSLGRTDTQYF. This chain joins TRBV27 and TRBJ2-3; D ambiguous. Germline V gives CDR1 MNHEY, CDR2 SMNVEV (reference sequence). This CDR3 has 14 residues.

This chain connects TRBV19 to TRBJ2-1; 10 bases align to TRBD2. The CDR3 runs to 16 residues. Trimming at V came to 1 base and at J to 4 bases, leaving 4 bases not matched to a gene. Germline-derived CDR1 and CDR2 are LNHDA and SQIVND (reference sequence). The CDR3 region is CASSIASGSMYNEQFF. The DNA for the CDR3 is TGTGCCAGTAGTATAGCTAGCGGGAGTATGTACAATGAGCAGTTCTTC. The full variable domain, completed using reference TRBV19 and TRBJ2-1, is DGGITQSPKYLFRKEGQNVTLSCEQNLNHDAMYWYRQDPGQGLRLIYYSQIVNDFQKGDIAEGYSVSREKKESFPLTVTSAQKNPTAFYLCASSIASGSMYNEQFFGPGTRLTVL.

This clonotype was detected ten times or more. CDR3 coding DNA: TGTGCCTGGAGTGTACGGGGGAGTTATCAGCCCCAGCATTTT. Translating it yields CAWSVRGSYQPQHF. The genes are TRBV30 and TRBJ1-5, with D possibly being TRBD1 (5 bases). Per the germline V gene, CDR1 is GTSNPN and CDR2 is SVGIG (reference sequence). V shed 0 bases and J shed 5 bases, with 11 bases lying between them. This CDR3 region has 14 residues.

The chain joins TRBV6-1 to TRBJ1-6; no clear D gene. CDR1 is MNHNS, CDR2 SASEGT, per germline. The length of the CDR3 is 15 residues. Trimming cost V 3 bases and J 10 bases, with 16 bases left between them. The CDR3 nucleotides read TGTGCCAGCAGTGATGAGGGCTCCCTGCGGTCACCCCTCCACTTT. Its protein product is CASSDEGSLRSPLHF.

This clonotype was counted only a few times. This rearrangement joins TRBV20-1 to TRBJ1-5, with D perhaps TRBD1 (6 bases). CDR1 and CDR2 from the germline V gene are DFQATT and SNEGSKA (reference sequence). V shed 2 bases and J shed 2 bases, with 13 bases lying between them. The CDR3 has 15 amino acids. CDR3 sequence: CSARPSGVGNQPQHF. CDR3 coding DNA: TGCAGTGCTAGACCCTCAGGGGTGGGCAATCAGCCCCAGCATTTT.

This clonotype has just a few counts. CDR3 nucleotides: TGTGCCAGCAGTTTGCTACCGGGACCGGGGCCCCACGAGCAGTACTTC. Its translation is CASSLLPGPGPHEQYF. The chain has TRBV28 and TRBJ2-7; perhaps D is TRBD1 or TRBD2 (5 bases each). The CDR3 has 16 amino acids. V was cut by 3 bases and J by 5 bases, with 20 bases left in between. Germline V gene data show CDR1 as MDHEN and CDR2 as SYDVKM.

This clonotype was seen ten or more times. The gene calls are TRBV2 and TRBJ1-1; D gene ambiguous. Trimming stripped 7 bases from V and 5 bases from J, with 11 bases between. The V gene's germline CDR1 is SNHLY and CDR2 FYNNEI. CDR3 length equals 12 residues. The CDR3, as DNA: TGTGCCAGCAAAGTGGGTGGTACTGAAGCTTTCTTT. Translating it yields CASKVGGTEAFF.

This clonotype was recorded many times. The chain has TRBV20-1 and TRBJ2-7; TRBD1 is a possible D gene (5 bases). This CDR3 has 15 residues. The germline gives CDR1 DFQATT, CDR2 SNEGSKA (reference sequence). V was trimmed by 1 base and J by 6 bases, leaving 19 bases between them. The CDR3 bases are TGCAGTGCTAGAGTGCAACAGGCCTACGGTTCCGAGCAGTACTTC. This gives the protein CSARVQQAYGSEQYF.

The V and J genes are TRBV2 and TRBJ2-3, with TRBD1 identical over 11 bases. This CDR3 comprises 14 residues. V lost 7 bases and J lost 9; bases outside the gene matches: 9. CDR1 and CDR2 from the germline V gene are SNHLY and FYNNEI. CDR3 in DNA: TGTGCCAGCATCCGGGACAGGGGGACCCAAACGCAGTATTTT. It codes for CASIRDRGTQTQYF. Filled out from reference TRBV2 and TRBJ2-3, the complete variable domain reads EPEVTQTPSHQVTQMGQEVILRCVPISNHLYFYWYRQILGQKVEFLVSFYNNEISEKSEIFDDQFSVERPDGSNFTLKIRSTKLEDSAMYFCASIRDRGTQTQYFGPGTRLTVL.

This clonotype was found many times. This chain uses TRBV12-3 or TRBV12-4 with TRBJ2-1, with D unclear. CDR3 length: 15 residues. V lost 0 bases to trimming and J lost 10 bases, with 16 bases between them. Here the CDR3 reads CASSLADQSYLEQFF. DNA for the CDR3: TGTGCCAGCAGTTTAGCCGACCAGTCCTATTTAGAGCAGTTCTTC.